This record looks at one TCR beta chain sequence and its context. Its target is not known. TCRdb recomputed calls from the 5' RACE reads with MiXCR, one row per CDR3 protein. The sample has under 200,000 distinct CDR3 sequences, about 9.9% seen once. The data belong to a study of T-cell memory formation after mild COVID-19. Study conclusions and caveats: There were some responding clones in pre-infection memory, which suggested that cross-reactive memory had joined. Proof of SARS-CoV-2 specificity was absent for the second-wave clones that crested on day 37.

J gave up 1 base and V 6 bases, and 7 bases lay outside the gene matches. The CDR3 contains 16 residues. Germline values: CDR1 SGHTA, CDR2 FQGNSA. The gene calls are TRBV7-2 and TRBJ1-1, with TRBD1 matching over 11 bases. The TCR sequence derives from a man aged 18 to 30 who had mild COVID-19 (a few samples of this study predate the infection). Cell type and time point are not known. The material sequenced was PBMCs or a T cell subset sorted from them (not recorded which). The CDR3 is CASSSRDRGKNTEAFF. CDR3 nucleotides: TGTGCCAGCAGTTCCAGGGACAGGGGGAAGAACACTGAAGCTTTCTTT.